A single sample gave rise to the 17 T cell receptor beta chains below, sequenced in a study of cytomegalovirus exposure and HLA in healthy donors. The method was immunoSEQ multiplex PCR; TCRdb's version includes in-frame clones alone and lacks a portion of them. The sample gives roughly 98,000 clones, around nine tenths of which show up once; roughly 3.9% is in the top ten. Sample: PBMCs. The receptors originated from a woman in her thirties in good health and CMV-seronegative.

The rearrangement uses TRBV14 and TRBJ1-3; D is perhaps TRBD1 (6 bases). V was pared by 4 bases and J by 3 bases, with 13 bases between. The CDR3 has 15 residues. Germline V gene sequence: CDR1 SGHDN, CDR2 FVKESK. DNA for the CDR3: TGTGCCAGCAGCCGGCGACAGGCGGGTGGAAACACCATATATTTT. Its translation: CASSRRQAGGNTIYF.

J is TRBJ2-7 and V is TRBV2; 7 bases fit TRBD2. Per the germline V gene, CDR1 is SNHLY and CDR2 is FYNNEI. The CDR3 consists of 10 residues. V lost 7 bases to trimming and J lost 7 bases; unmatched junction nucleotides: 1. CDR3 sequence reads: CASTGGEQYF. The CDR3 DNA reads TGTGCCAGCACCGGGGGGGAGCAGTACTTC.

CDR3 in DNA: TGTGCCAGCAGCTCCGGGGATCAAGAGACCCAGTACTTC. Amino acids: CASSSGDQETQYF. V is TRBV7-7 and J is TRBJ2-5; possible D gene TRBD2, 5 bases. The CDR3 totals 13 residues. Germline V lookup: CDR1 SSHAT, CDR2 FNYEAQ (reference sequence). The V end was cut by 4 bases, the J end by 2 bases, with 8 bases between.

The CDR3 is CATSPRGGRSTDTQYF. The CDR3 DNA reads as TGTGCCACCAGCCCGAGGGGGGGCCGCAGCACAGATACGCAGTATTTT. The genes are TRBV15 and TRBJ2-3; possibly TRBD2 for D (7 bases). This CDR3 has 16 amino acids. Germline assignment: CDR1 LNHNV and CDR2 YYDKDF (reference sequence). Trimming took off 5 bases at V and 0 bases at J, with 15 bases between the two ends. Using reference TRBV15 and TRBJ2-3 for the parts outside the CDR3, the full variable domain is DAMVIQNPRYQVTQFGKPVTLSCSQTLNHNVMYWYQQKSSQAPKLLFHYYDKDFNNEADTPDNFQSRRPNTSFCFLDIRSPGLGDTAMYLCATSPRGGRSTDTQYFGPGTRLTVL.

This clone was seen only once. The chain recombines TRBV28 with TRBJ2-7; 15 bases agree with TRBD2. The CDR3 sequence is 19 residues long. V lost 4 bases, J lost 6 bases, and 16 bases stayed unmatched. CDR1 is MDHEN, CDR2 SYDVKM, per germline. CDR3 nucleotide sequence: TGTGCCAGCAGTTCCCACTCAGGACTAGCGGGAGGGCCTTGGCCCGAGCAGTACTTC. Its translation is CASSSHSGLAGGPWPEQYF.

DNA for the CDR3: TGTGCCAGCAGCTTGGGAGGGAGCCACTACAATGAGCAGTTCTTC. Residues: CASSLGGSHYNEQFF. The chain uses TRBV5-6 and TRBJ2-1; D possibly corresponds to TRBD2 (5 bases). This CDR3 comprises 15 residues. From germline, CDR1 is SGHDT and CDR2 YYEEEE. Trimming cost V 0 bases and J 3 bases, with 10 bases left between them.

The chain couples TRBV5-1 to TRBJ2-7, with TRBD1 matching 11 bases. V was clipped by 4 bases and J by 6 bases; unmatched bases: 6. This CDR3 spans 14 amino acids. The germline V gene has CDR1 SGHRS and CDR2 YFSETQ. CDR3 loop: CASSGTGGSLEQYF. CDR3 sequence (DNA): TGCGCCAGCAGCGGGACAGGGGGGTCCCTCGAGCAGTACTTC.

This clone occurred a few times. J is TRBJ1-1 and V is TRBV19; D unclear. The CDR3 runs to 13 residues. The germline CDR1 and CDR2 sequences are LNHDA and SQIVND (reference sequence). Trimming took off 3 bases at V and 1 base at J, with 6 bases between the two ends. CDR3 coding DNA: TGTGCCAGTAGTATTCCCGGGAACACTGAAGCTTTCTTT. It codes for CASSIPGNTEAFF. The entire variable domain, with the rest obtained from reference TRBV19 and TRBJ1-1, is as follows: DGGITQSPKYLFRKEGQNVTLSCEQNLNHDAMYWYRQDPGQGLRLIYYSQIVNDFQKGDIAEGYSVSREKKESFPLTVTSAQKNPTAFYLCASSIPGNTEAFFGQGTRLTVV.

The chain employs TRBV7-7 and TRBJ2-5; D perhaps matches TRBD2 (5 bases). V was shortened by 4 bases and J by 1 base, with 13 bases between the two germline ends. The V gene's germline CDR1 is SSHAT and CDR2 FNYEAQ (reference sequence). This CDR3 comprises 15 residues. CDR3 coding DNA: TGTGCCAGCAGCTCGAGCGGAGGCGCCCAAGAGACCCAGTACTTC. The encoded protein is CASSSSGGAQETQYF.

The chain joins TRBV2 to TRBJ2-1; 8 bases are shared with TRBD1. Trimming took 8 bases from V and 10 from J; bases not matched to a gene: 19. Germline lookup yields CDR1 SNHLY and CDR2 FYNNEI. CDR3 size: 16 residues. CDR3 sequence reads: CASGVSETGDRGEQFF. Here the CDR3 DNA reads TGTGCCAGCGGCGTGTCGGAGACAGGGGATCGGGGCGAGCAGTTCTTC.

To note about this clone: This CDR3 is also generated by other DNA sequences in the sample. The chain combines TRBV7-2 with TRBJ1-5; D unclear. Trimming removed 1 base at V and 10 bases at J, with 8 bases between. The CDR3 runs to 12 residues. Per germline, CDR1 SGHTA and CDR2 FQGNSA. Here the CDR3 reads CASSLGGQPQHF. CDR3 nucleotides: TGTGCCAGCAGCTTAGGTGGGCAACCCCAGCATTTT. Supplemented by reference TRBV7-2 and TRBJ1-5, the full variable domain reads GAGVSQSPSNKVTEKGKDVELRCDPISGHTALYWYRQSLGQGLEFLIYFQGNSAPDKSGLPSDRFSAERTGGSVSTLTIQRTQQEDSAVYLCASSLGGQPQHFGDGTRLSIL.

This chain joins TRBV28 and TRBJ2-3, with D possibly matching TRBD1 (6 bases). The CDR3 consists of 14 residues. Germline V gene data show CDR1 as MDHEN and CDR2 as SYDVKM. The V end lost 10 bases, the J end lost 5 bases, and 19 bases lay between the germline ends. CDR3 in amino acids: CATRGSQGKDTQYF. As DNA, the CDR3 is TGTGCCACCCGAGGGTCTCAGGGGAAAGATACGCAGTATTTT. Drawing the rest from reference TRBV28 and TRBJ2-3, the complete variable domain is DVKVTQSSRYLVKRTGEKVFLECVQDMDHENMFWYRQDPGLGLRLIYFSYDVKMKEKGDIPEGYSVSREKKERFSLILESASTNQTSMYLCATRGSQGKDTQYFGPGTRLTVL.

The V gene is TRBV5-6, the J gene TRBJ1-2; 8 bases agree with TRBD1. There are 16 residues in the CDR3. J was trimmed by 4 bases and V by 2 bases; bases with no gene match: 10. Per germline, CDR1 SGHDT and CDR2 YYEEEE. CDR3 sequence reads: CASSLGQGASSYGYTF. The DNA of the CDR3 is TGTGCCAGCAGCTTAGGGCAGGGGGCTAGTAGCTATGGCTACACCTTC.

The chain uses TRBV7-3 and TRBJ2-2; no firm D call. CDR1 is SGHTA, CDR2 FQGTGA, per germline. CDR3 length: 14 residues. Trimming pared 5 bases from V and 2 bases from J, leaving 9 bases between. CDR3 in DNA: TGTGCCAGCAGCCCCCTAGGAAACACCGGGGAGCTGTTTTTT. It specifies CASSPLGNTGELFF.

This sequence joins TRBV5-1 and TRBJ1-4, with 7 bases fitting TRBD1. The V segment lost 3 bases and the J segment 5 bases; nucleotides outside the gene matches: 7. The length of the CDR3 is 15 residues. Per germline, CDR1 SGHRS and CDR2 YFSETQ. CDR3 loop: CASSSTGVKNEKLFF. In DNA, the CDR3 is TGCGCCAGCAGCTCAACAGGGGTTAAGAATGAAAAACTGTTTTTT.

The chain has TRBV9 and TRBJ2-1; tentatively, D is TRBD2 (6 bases). Trimming left V 0 bases short and J 3 bases short, with 7 bases between. This CDR3 comprises 14 residues. Germline values: CDR1 SGDLS, CDR2 YYNGEE. For the CDR3, the DNA is TGTGCCAGCAGCGTAGCGGGAGTCTACAATGAGCAGTTCTTC. Its protein product is CASSVAGVYNEQFF.

The J gene is TRBJ2-1, the V gene TRBV7-9; no clear D gene. This CDR3 comprises 13 residues. Germline-derived CDR1 and CDR2 are SEHNR and FQNEAQ (reference sequence). V dropped 3 bases and J dropped 4 bases, with 7 bases sitting between them. This CDR3 reads CASSLALYNEQFF. CDR3 DNA sequence: TGTGCCAGCAGCTTGGCCTTATACAATGAGCAGTTCTTC.